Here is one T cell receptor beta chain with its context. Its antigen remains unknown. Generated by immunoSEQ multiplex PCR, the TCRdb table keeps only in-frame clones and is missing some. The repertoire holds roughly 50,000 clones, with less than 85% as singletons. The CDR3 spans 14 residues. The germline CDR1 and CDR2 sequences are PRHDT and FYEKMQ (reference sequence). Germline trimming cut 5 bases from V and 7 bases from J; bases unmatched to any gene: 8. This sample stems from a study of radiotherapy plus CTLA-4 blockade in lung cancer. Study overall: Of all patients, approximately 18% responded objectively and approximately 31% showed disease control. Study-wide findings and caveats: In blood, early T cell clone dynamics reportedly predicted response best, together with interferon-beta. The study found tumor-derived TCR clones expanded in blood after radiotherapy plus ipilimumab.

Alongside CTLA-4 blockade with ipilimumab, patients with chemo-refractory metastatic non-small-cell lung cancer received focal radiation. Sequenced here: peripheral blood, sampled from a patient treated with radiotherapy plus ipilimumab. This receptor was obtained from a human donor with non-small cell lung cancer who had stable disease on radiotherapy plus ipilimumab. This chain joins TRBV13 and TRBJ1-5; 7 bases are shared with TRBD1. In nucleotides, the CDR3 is TGTGCCAGCAGCCTTGGCAGGGGGATGCAGCCCCAGCATTTT. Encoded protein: CASSLGRGMQPQHF.